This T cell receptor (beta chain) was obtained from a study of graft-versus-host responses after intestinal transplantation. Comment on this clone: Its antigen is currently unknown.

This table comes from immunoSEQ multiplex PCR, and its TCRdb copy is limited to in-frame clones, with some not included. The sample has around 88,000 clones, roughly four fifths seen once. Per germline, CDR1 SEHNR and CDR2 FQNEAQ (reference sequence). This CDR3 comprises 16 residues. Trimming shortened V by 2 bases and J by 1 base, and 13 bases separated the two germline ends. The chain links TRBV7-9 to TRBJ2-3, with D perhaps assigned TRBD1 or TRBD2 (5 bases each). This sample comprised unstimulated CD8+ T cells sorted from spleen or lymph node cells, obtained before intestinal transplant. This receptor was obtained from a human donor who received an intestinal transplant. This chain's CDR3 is CASSLSREGGTDTQYF. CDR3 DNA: TGTGCCAGCAGCTTATCCCGGGAAGGGGGCACAGATACGCAGTATTTT.